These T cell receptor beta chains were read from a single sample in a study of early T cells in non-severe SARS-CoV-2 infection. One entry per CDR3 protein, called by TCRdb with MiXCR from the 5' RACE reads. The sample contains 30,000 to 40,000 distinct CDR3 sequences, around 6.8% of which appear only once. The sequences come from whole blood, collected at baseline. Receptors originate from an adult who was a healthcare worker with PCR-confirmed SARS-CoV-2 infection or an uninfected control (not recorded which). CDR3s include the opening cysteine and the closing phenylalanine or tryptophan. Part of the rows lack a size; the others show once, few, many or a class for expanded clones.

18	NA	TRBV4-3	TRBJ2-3	CASSQDTGLAGALDTQYF
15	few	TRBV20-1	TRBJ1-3	CSARDRKGTGNTIYF
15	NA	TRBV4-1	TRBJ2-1	CASSQESGALYGQFF
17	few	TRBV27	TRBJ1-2	CASSPFPGGETNYGYTF
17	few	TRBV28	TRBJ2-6	CASSPAGLGSGANVLTF
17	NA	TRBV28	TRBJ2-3	CASSLSSSGSPTDTQYF
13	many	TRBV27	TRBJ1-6	CASRKDGLVPLHF
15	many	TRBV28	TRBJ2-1	CASSLEASSYNEQFF
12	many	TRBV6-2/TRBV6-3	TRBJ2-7	CASSYEGFEQYF
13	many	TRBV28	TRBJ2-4	CASSLSRPNIQYF
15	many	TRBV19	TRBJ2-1	CASSPTGGTYNEQFF
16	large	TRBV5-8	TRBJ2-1	CASSLGTDLLGNEQFF
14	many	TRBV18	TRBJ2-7	CASSNIDYSYEQYF
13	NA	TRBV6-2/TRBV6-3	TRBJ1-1	CASSYTRGTEAFF
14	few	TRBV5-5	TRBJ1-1	CASRSGLTFTEAFF
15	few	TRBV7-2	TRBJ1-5	CASSLAGQNNQPQHF
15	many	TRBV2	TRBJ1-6	CASSEVGTVYSPLHF
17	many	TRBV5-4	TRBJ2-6	CASSLGDREAGANVLTF
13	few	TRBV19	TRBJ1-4	CASSLNRGEKLFF
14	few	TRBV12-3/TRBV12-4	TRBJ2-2	CASSLVGQVGELFF
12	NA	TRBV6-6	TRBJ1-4	CASSFRDEKLFF
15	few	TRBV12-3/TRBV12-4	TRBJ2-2	CASSMASGSSGELFF
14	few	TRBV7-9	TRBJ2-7	CASSLAGTDYEQYF
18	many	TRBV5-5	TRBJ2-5	CASSLGTLGTGERETQYF
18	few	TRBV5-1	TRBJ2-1	CASSLWGTSGGSYNEQFF
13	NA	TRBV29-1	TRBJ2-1	CSARLAGGNEQFF
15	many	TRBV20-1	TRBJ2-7	CSALSPTVSSYEQYF
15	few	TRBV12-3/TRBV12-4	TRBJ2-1	CASKPRGSSYNEQFF
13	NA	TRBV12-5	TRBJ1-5	CASGLSGNQPQHF
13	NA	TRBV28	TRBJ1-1	CASSLFVGAEAFF
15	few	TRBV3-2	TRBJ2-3	CASSQGQLYEDTQYF
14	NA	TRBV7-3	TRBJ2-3	CASSQGLGTDTQYF
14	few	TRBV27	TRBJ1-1	CASSFNRANTEAFF
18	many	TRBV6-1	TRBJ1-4	CASSEQPPWGSTNEKLFF
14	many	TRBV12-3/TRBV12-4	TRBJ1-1	CASSLQGGGTEAFF
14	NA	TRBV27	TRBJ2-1	CASRGRTVREAQFF
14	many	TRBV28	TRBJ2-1	CASLAGVPYNEQFF
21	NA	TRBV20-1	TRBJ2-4	CSARDNQVSRWTELAKNIQYF
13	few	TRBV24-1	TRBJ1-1	CATSGVRGDEAFF
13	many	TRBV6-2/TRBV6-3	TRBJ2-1	CASRSSGDNEQFF
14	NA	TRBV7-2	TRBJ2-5	CASSGTRKQETQYF
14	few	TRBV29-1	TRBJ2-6	CSVGLGSGANVLTF
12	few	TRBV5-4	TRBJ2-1	CASSLNSREQFF
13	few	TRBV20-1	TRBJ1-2	CSATLPQGDGYTF
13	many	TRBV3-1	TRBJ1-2	CASSHQAGGGYTF
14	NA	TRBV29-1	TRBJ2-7	CSVAATARTYEQYF
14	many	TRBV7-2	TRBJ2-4	CASSPGLAKNIQYF
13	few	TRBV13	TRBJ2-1	CASSARLDNEQFF
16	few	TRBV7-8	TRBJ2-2	CASSWGQIPITGELFF
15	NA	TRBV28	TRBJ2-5	CASSSAGFLRETQYF
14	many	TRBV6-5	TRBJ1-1	CASSYGKGLTEAFF